This is a list of T cell receptor beta chains from one sample in a study of blood T cell repertoires in COVID-19. Only in-frame clones appear in the TCRdb table, and some are missing; sequencing was by immunoSEQ multiplex PCR. The sample lists around 110,000 clones, 90% occurring once. The sample was peripheral blood. All receptors derive from a human donor with active COVID-19. The donor label of this sample is uncertain. The CDR3 runs from the conserved cysteine through the conserved F or W. D genes are given only for firm matches. Size is omitted from some rows. Given values are once, few, many or a class for expanded clones.

j_gene,abundance,d_gene,v_gene,CDR3nt,CDR3aa
TRBJ2-2,.,.,TRBV4-2,TGTGCCAGCAGCCAAACAAGAGGGGGAACAGCCGGGGAGCTGTTTTTT,CASSQTRGGTAGELFF
TRBJ2-7,.,TRBD1,TRBV30,TGTGCCTGGAGCCTCCTGCCGGGACAGAACTACGAGCAGTACTTC,CAWSLLPGQNYEQYF
TRBJ2-5,.,.,TRBV5-1,TGCGCCAGCAGCTTGGGTACAGGGCTTCAAGAGACCCAGTACTTC,CASSLGTGLQETQYF
TRBJ2-5,.,.,TRBV3-1/TRBV3-2,TGTGCCAGCAGCCATTACACAGACCCAACCCAAGAGACCCAGTACTTC,CASSHYTDPTQETQYF
TRBJ2-6,.,TRBD1,TRBV7-2,TGTGCCAGCAGCTTACGCAGGGGGTCTGGGGCCAACGTCCTGACTTTC,CASSLRRGSGANVLTF
TRBJ2-1,.,.,TRBV7-9,TGTGCCAGCAGCCCCAGGGATTTGAGCTCCTACAATGAGCAGTTCTTC,CASSPRDLSSYNEQFF
TRBJ2-2,.,.,TRBV29-1,TGCAGCGTCAGATACACCGGGGAGCTGTTTTTT,CSVRYTGELFF
TRBJ1-1,.,TRBD1,TRBV29-1,TGCAGCGTGTTAAGTCAGACAGGGCGCGCTTTCTTT,CSVLSQTGRAFF
TRBJ1-5,.,.,TRBV12-3/TRBV12-4,TGTGCCAGCAGCAAACAACGAAATCAGCCCCAGCATTTT,CASSKQRNQPQHF
TRBJ2-7,once,.,TRBV18,TGTGCCAGCTCCGCGGACATCTCCTACGAGCAGTACTTC,CASSADISYEQYF
TRBJ2-2,.,TRBD1,TRBV19,TGTGCCAGTACTTATAGTCAGGGGGTATTGGCCGGGGAGCTGTTTTTT,CASTYSQGVLAGELFF
TRBJ1-1,.,TRBD1,TRBV11-3,TGTGCCAGCAGCTTAGATACAGGGGGGACTGAAGCTTTCTTT,CASSLDTGGTEAFF
TRBJ2-1,.,TRBD2,TRBV5-1,TGCGCCAGCAGCTTGGGCGGGGGGGCCCAAAATGAGCAGTTCTTC,CASSLGGGAQNEQFF
TRBJ2-3,.,TRBD2,TRBV27,TGTGCCAGCAGCCCCGGGACTAGCGGGGGCCGTGGGATCCCGTTTGCGCAGTATTTT,CASSPGTSGGRGIPFAQYF
TRBJ2-5,.,.,TRBV29-1,TGCAGCGTTGAAGGAGTCGGGAAGACCCAGTACTTC,CSVEGVGKTQYF
TRBJ1-5,.,.,TRBV5-3,TGTGCCAGAAGCTTGGTTGAGTGTTTCAAGAATAGCAATCAGCCCCAGCATTTT,CARSLVECFKNSNQPQHF
TRBJ1-5,.,.,TRBV4-2,TGTGCCAGCAGCCAAGCCCTGCCAGCGCTCTTCAATCAGCCCCAGCATTTT,CASSQALPALFNQPQHF
TRBJ2-6,.,.,TRBV28,TGTGCCAGCAGTTCTAGCCTGAGTGGGGCCAACGTCCTGACTTTC,CASSSSLSGANVLTF
TRBJ2-3,once,TRBD1,TRBV9,TGTGCCAGCAGCGTTTCGACAGGGGATGGCACAGATACGCAGTATTTT,CASSVSTGDGTDTQYF
TRBJ1-2,.,.,TRBV4-3,TGCGCCAGCAGCCAAGAGGGACTTCCCTATGGCTACACCTTC,CASSQEGLPYGYTF
TRBJ2-3,.,.,TRBV5-1,TGCGCCAGCAGTCAATCGCGGCCCAGCACAGATACGCAGTATTTT,CASSQSRPSTDTQYF
TRBJ2-3,.,TRBD1,TRBV9,TGTGCCAGCAGCGATCGACCCAGGGGGACAGATACGCAGTATTTT,CASSDRPRGTDTQYF
TRBJ2-5,.,.,TRBV6-5,TGTGCCAGCAGTTACCGGGACAGCGGGTTTACCCCCCAGTACTTC,CASSYRDSGFTPQYF
TRBJ1-1,.,TRBD1,TRBV10-3,TGTGCCATCAGTCCGGGACAGGGCCACACTGAAGCTTTCTTT,CAISPGQGHTEAFF
TRBJ1-4,.,.,TRBV2,TGTGCCAGCAGTCCGGGGGGACGGGGGGAAAAACTGTTTTTT,CASSPGGRGEKLFF
TRBJ1-6,few,.,TRBV4-3,TGCGCCAGCAGCCAAGCGGGGAATTCACCCCTCCACTTT,CASSQAGNSPLHF
TRBJ1-5,.,.,TRBV27,TGTGCCAGCAGTTTAGGTAGGACTAACAATCAGCCCCAGCATTTT,CASSLGRTNNQPQHF
TRBJ2-5,.,.,TRBV24-1,TGTGCCACCAGTGATGTCGGCCAGGGTGGGGAGACCCAGTACTTC,CATSDVGQGGETQYF
TRBJ1-2,.,.,TRBV20-1,TGCAGTGCTAGCGTCGATGGCTACACCTTC,CSASVDGYTF
TRBJ2-1,.,.,TRBV28,TGTGCCAGCAGCCCTGGAGCAGGGTCCTACAATGAGCAGTTCTTC,CASSPGAGSYNEQFF
TRBJ2-3,.,TRBD2,TRBV7-9,TGTGCCAGCAGCTATTCCGGGACTAGCGGGGGGGCCGTTCGAGATACGCAGTATTTT,CASSYSGTSGGAVRDTQYF
TRBJ1-3,.,.,TRBV5-6,TGTGCCACCCATCGCGAAAACTCTGGAAACACCATATATTTT,CATHRENSGNTIYF
TRBJ2-7,.,.,TRBV7-9,TGTGCCAGCAGCTTAGACGGGACTCTATCCTACGAGCAGTACTTC,CASSLDGTLSYEQYF
TRBJ2-3,.,.,TRBV7-8,TGTGCCAGCAGCTTTGATGAGAGGACTGGCACAGATACGCAGTATTTT,CASSFDERTGTDTQYF
TRBJ2-5,.,TRBD2,TRBV7-2,TGTGCCAGCAGCTTGGGACTAGCGGGGGGAGGGGAGACCCAGTACTTC,CASSLGLAGGGETQYF
TRBJ1-2,.,.,TRBV9,TGTGCCAGCAGCGCTTCCCACCGGTCTAACTATGGCTACACCTTC,CASSASHRSNYGYTF
TRBJ2-7,.,.,TRBV3-1/TRBV3-2,TGTGCCAGCAGCCTTAGGGGCTACGAGCAGTACTTC,CASSLRGYEQYF
TRBJ2-7,.,TRBD1,TRBV10-3,TGTGCCATCAGTGAACAGGGGCTCTACGAGCAGTACTTC,CAISEQGLYEQYF
TRBJ2-6,.,.,TRBV5-1,TGCGCCAGCAGCTTGGGGAAAAGGGGCCCCCGCTCTGGGGCCAACGTCCTGACTTTC,CASSLGKRGPRSGANVLTF
TRBJ1-1,.,.,TRBV5-1,TGCGCCAGCAGCTTGGCAGGGGCCCTGAACACTGAAGCTTTCTTT,CASSLAGALNTEAFF
TRBJ1-2,.,.,TRBV7-9,TGTGCCAGCAGCCTAGGACAGCTAAAGTATGGCTATGGCTACACCTTC,CASSLGQLKYGYGYTF
TRBJ1-1,.,.,TRBV7-2,TGTGCCAGCAGCTCTCCTGGGGGGGCGAACACTGAAGCTTTCTTT,CASSSPGGANTEAFF
TRBJ1-1,.,.,TRBV5-3,TGTGCCAGAAGCTTCCCAGGGGCGGACACTGAAGCTTTCTTT,CARSFPGADTEAFF
TRBJ1-5,.,.,TRBV6-6,TGTGCCAGCAGTTATTCGGCAGGGGATAGCAATCAGCCCCAGCATTTT,CASSYSAGDSNQPQHF